What follows are 13 T cell receptor beta chains derived from one specimen sequenced in a study of CDR3 diversity in severe acne. TCRdb used MiXCR to reprocess the PCR reads, holding one entry per CDR3 protein. The repertoire consists of over 100,000 distinct CDR3 sequences, with roughly half occurring once and the leading ten covering 9.5% to 15%. Sequenced: blood. The receptors derive from a male donor with acne.

In this sample, this clonotype turned up many times. This chain connects TRBV13 to TRBJ2-7, with 7 bases identical to TRBD2. The junction had 7 bases not matched to a gene; V was cut back by 2 bases and J by 6 bases. Germline V lookup: CDR1 PRHDT, CDR2 FYEKMQ (reference sequence). The CDR3 runs 14 residues. The CDR3 sequence is CASSLRGGSGEQYV. As DNA, the CDR3 is TGTGCCAGCAGCTTACGCGGGGGTTCCGGCGAGCAGTACGTC.

The gene calls are TRBV15 and TRBJ1-5; maybe TRBD1 (5 bases). This CDR3 comprises 19 residues. Germline loops: CDR1 LNHNV, CDR2 YYDKDF (reference sequence). V was shortened by 0 bases and J by 4 bases, with 22 bases between the two germline ends. The CDR3 sequence is CATSRDLGQATGENQPQHF. The CDR3 DNA is TGTGCCACCAGCAGAGATTTGGGGCAGGCGACGGGGGAAAATCAGCCCCAGCATTTT. The full variable domain, completed using reference TRBV15 and TRBJ1-5, is DAMVIQNPRYQVTQFGKPVTLSCSQTLNHNVMYWYQQKSSQAPKLLFHYYDKDFNNEADTPDNFQSRRPNTSFCFLDIRSPGLGDTAMYLCATSRDLGQATGENQPQHFGDGTRLSIL.

This chain links TRBV5-5 with TRBJ2-3, with TRBD2 matching over 11 bases. V dropped 1 base and J dropped 1; count of bases not matched to a gene: 8. The CDR3 is 18 amino acids. The germline gives CDR1 SGHKS, CDR2 YYEKEE (reference sequence). The CDR3 region has the DNA TGTGCCAGCAGCTTGACTAGCGGGAGTCGTTTACGCACAGATACGCAGTATTTT. Amino acids: CASSLTSGSRLRTDTQYF.

The CDR3 DNA is TGTGCCAGTAAGCCTTCGGCTAGCTACATCGGGGAGCTGTTTTTT. This sequence encodes CASKPSASYIGELFF. The chain joins TRBV19 to TRBJ2-2; the D gene is possibly TRBD2 (5 bases). V lost 7 bases and J lost 7, with 19 bases in between. The CDR3 has 15 residues. Germline CDR1 and CDR2: LNHDA and SQIVND (reference sequence).

This clonotype was counted at least ten times. J is TRBJ1-1 and V is TRBV19, with unresolved D. Trimming removed 3 bases at V and 5 bases at J, with 7 bases between. From germline, CDR1 is LNHDA and CDR2 SQIVND (reference sequence). CDR3 length equals 12 residues. The DNA for the CDR3 is TGTGCCAGTAGTATTGGGAAAACTGAAGCTTTCTTT. Protein: CASSIGKTEAFF.

This clonotype was counted a few times. The chain's CDR3 is CASSEFISPDTQYF. CDR3 nucleotides: TGTGCCAGCAGTGAGTTCATCTCCCCAGATACGCAGTATTTT. The V gene is TRBV25-1, the J gene TRBJ2-3; D remains ambiguous. The CDR3 sequence is 14 residues long. Germline V gene sequence: CDR1 MGHDK, CDR2 SYGVNS. The germline V and J ends were trimmed by 3 bases and 4 bases, with 11 bases remaining between them.

V and J are TRBV7-6 and TRBJ2-3, with D possibly TRBD2 on 5 matching bases. This CDR3 is built from 16 residues. From germline, CDR1 is SGHVS and CDR2 FNYEAQ. Trimming pared 1 base from V and 11 bases from J, leaving 22 bases between. In nucleotides, the CDR3 is TGTGCCAGCAGCTTAGGAGGGTCGGGCCTCTACAATGAGCAGTATTTT. Amino acids: CASSLGGSGLYNEQYF.

For this clonotype: Since a much larger clone is just one base distant, this may be a read error. J is TRBJ2-1 and V is TRBV9, with 13 bases lining up with TRBD2. Looked up from germline, CDR1 is SGDLS and CDR2 is YYNGEE. This CDR3 is built from 15 residues. The CDR3 loop is CACSVAGTSGAEQFF. The DNA for the CDR3 is TGTGCCTGCAGCGTAGCTGGGACTAGCGGGGCTGAGCAGTTCTTC.

V usage is TRBV2 and J usage is TRBJ2-5; 8 bases are a match to TRBD2. Trimming took 7 bases from V and 1 from J; bases not matched to a gene: 8. The CDR3 spans 15 residues. The V gene's germline CDR1 is SNHLY and CDR2 FYNNEI. CDR3 region: CASTTGGITQETQYF. CDR3 nucleotides: TGTGCCAGCACAACGGGAGGGATAACCCAAGAGACCCAGTACTTC.

This chain connects TRBV7-9 to TRBJ2-7, with D unclear. The germline gives CDR1 SEHNR, CDR2 FQNEAQ (reference sequence). The CDR3 is 12 residues long. The V gene lost 0 bases and the J gene lost 6 bases, with 6 bases spanning the gap. CDR3 in DNA: TGTGCCAGCAGCTTAGCGCGACGCGAGCAGTACTTC. This translates into CASSLARREQYF.

This clonotype was observed many times. This chain connects TRBV2 to TRBJ2-7, with D possibly being TRBD1 (6 bases). The CDR3 length is 13 residues. Trimming removed 11 bases from V and 5 bases from J, with 19 bases in between. Germline loops: CDR1 SNHLY, CDR2 FYNNEI. CDR3 sequence: CASSFQGTNEQYF. CDR3 nucleotide sequence: TGTGCCTCATCGTTCCAGGGGACCAACGAGCAGTACTTC. The full variable domain, with the rest looked up from reference TRBV2 and TRBJ2-7, is EPEVTQTPSHQVTQMGQEVILRCVPISNHLYFYWYRQILGQKVEFLVSFYNNEISEKSEIFDDQFSVERPDGSNFTLKIRSTKLEDSAMYFCASSFQGTNEQYFGPGTRLTVT.

The chain carries TRBV19 and TRBJ2-3; 9 bases are a match to TRBD2. The CDR3 totals 14 residues. Trimming removed 10 bases from V and 5 bases from J; junction bases left unmatched: 10. The germline CDR1 and CDR2 sequences are LNHDA and SQIVND (reference sequence). The CDR3 reads CATSSGRTVDTQYF. In DNA, the CDR3 is TGTGCCACCAGTAGCGGGAGAACGGTAGATACGCAGTATTTT.

The chain recombines TRBV28 with TRBJ1-2, with D hard to call. CDR1 is MDHEN, CDR2 SYDVKM, per germline. V lost 6 bases to trimming and J lost 8 bases, with 10 bases between them. The CDR3 runs to 11 residues. In DNA, the CDR3 is TGTGCCAGCAGCCCCTCGAAAGGCTACACCTTC. Encoded protein: CASSPSKGYTF.